The 13 T cell receptor beta chains listed next were all sequenced from one sample in a study of T cell responses to AZD1222 COVID-19 vaccine. Here immunoSEQ multiplex PCR was the method, and the copy in TCRdb shows in-frame clones only, minus some. There are some 170,000 clones in the sample; 92% occur only once, and 4.4% lies in the top ten. Sequencing was performed on peripheral blood, taken on day 0 of MenACWY control vaccination. These receptors all stem from an adult in good health.

This clone was detected only once. Additional DNA sequences in this sample encode the identical CDR3. V usage is TRBV5-1 and J usage is TRBJ2-5; D is uncertain. V was shortened by 0 bases and J by 2 bases, with 5 bases between the two germline ends. In germline, CDR1 is SGHRS, CDR2 YFSETQ. This CDR3 contains 13 residues. The chain's CDR3 is CASSLADQETQYF. CDR3 in DNA: TGCGCCAGCAGCTTGGCCGATCAAGAGACCCAGTACTTC.

The rearrangement joins TRBV20-1 to TRBJ1-2, with 8 bases fitting TRBD1. The CDR3 totals 14 residues. After removal of 3 bases from V and 4 bases from J, the junction contained 7 bases not matched to a gene. From germline, CDR1 is DFQATT and CDR2 SNEGSKA (reference sequence). The CDR3 sequence: CSASTGTGVYGYTF. In DNA, the CDR3 is TGCAGTGCTAGTACCGGGACAGGAGTCTATGGCTACACCTTC.

J is TRBJ2-2 and V is TRBV25-1, with D uncertain. Trimming took off 3 bases at V and 4 bases at J, with 6 bases between the two ends. This CDR3 spans 13 amino acids. Germline V gives CDR1 MGHDK, CDR2 SYGVNS. The DNA of the CDR3 is TGTGCCAGCAGTGATGGGCTCACCGGGGAGCTGTTTTTT. Protein sequence: CASSDGLTGELFF.

The chain couples TRBV6-2 or TRBV6-3 to TRBJ2-7; D gene ambiguous. V lost 0 bases to trimming and J lost 4 bases, with 10 bases between them. Per germline, CDR1 MNHEY and CDR2 SVGEGT. The CDR3 is 14 amino acids. The CDR3 spells CASSYSLDLYEQYF. In DNA form, the CDR3 reads TGTGCCAGCAGTTACTCCCTGGATTTGTACGAGCAGTACTTC.

V usage is TRBV4-3 and J usage is TRBJ1-3, with D unresolved. Deletions cut 0 bases from V and 4 bases from J, with 7 bases between. Per the germline V gene, CDR1 is LGHNA and CDR2 is YSLEER. CDR3 length: 14 amino acids. CDR3 protein: CASSQEADGNTIYF. For the CDR3, the DNA is TGCGCCAGCAGCCAAGAGGCAGACGGAAACACCATATATTTT.

This chain joins TRBV19 and TRBJ1-5; TRBD1 aligns across 7 bases. Germline V CDR1 and CDR2: LNHDA, SQIVND (reference sequence). This CDR3 is built from 19 residues. Trimming took 3 bases from V and 0 from J; bases not matched to a gene: 14. In DNA, the CDR3 is TGTGCCAGTAGTATTCCCGGCAGGGGGGGAATATATAGCAATCAGCCCCAGCATTTT. It translates to CASSIPGRGGIYSNQPQHF.

This chain links TRBV7-2 with TRBJ2-2, with 10 bases that match TRBD2. V was pared by 2 bases and J by 0 bases, with 0 bases of the junction left unmatched. From germline, CDR1 is SGHTA and CDR2 FQGNSA. This CDR3 has 16 residues. The CDR3 DNA follows: TGTGCCAGCAGCTTAACTAGCGGGACGAACACCGGGGAGCTGTTTTTT. Amino acids: CASSLTSGTNTGELFF. Full variable domain (missing parts from reference TRBV7-2 and TRBJ2-2): GAGVSQSPSNKVTEKGKDVELRCDPISGHTALYWYRQSLGQGLEFLIYFQGNSAPDKSGLPSDRFSAERTGGSVSTLTIQRTQQEDSAVYLCASSLTSGTNTGELFFGEGSRLTVL.

This clone was observed once. J is TRBJ1-2 and V is TRBV21-1; TRBD1 is the table's D call and was not checked against the DNA. TRBV21-1 is annotated as a pseudogene. The CDR3 covers 17 residues. The CDR3 bases are TGTGCCAGCAGCATTGCGCCTGGGACAGGGGTTTATACTGGCTACACCTTC. Its translation is CASSIAPGTGVYTGYTF.

The CDR3 bases are TGTGCCAGCAGAACCGGGACTAGCGGAGTCGGGGAGCAGTTCTTC. It encodes CASRTGTSGVGEQFF. The V gene is TRBV5-4, the J gene TRBJ2-1, with 11 bases lining up with TRBD2. The CDR3 extends over 15 amino acids. Unmatched junction bases numbered 11, after V lost 5 bases and J lost 10 bases. The germline CDR1 and CDR2 sequences are SGHNT and YYREEE (reference sequence).

CDR3 sequence (DNA): TGCGCCAGCAGCATCCGGACTAGCGGGGCCGAGCAGTTCTTC. Translating gives CASSIRTSGAEQFF. V and J are TRBV5-1 and TRBJ2-1; 12 bases are a match to TRBD2. The V gene end was trimmed by 4 bases and the J gene end by 10 bases; junction bases not matched to a gene: 6. The germline gives CDR1 SGHRS, CDR2 YFSETQ. CDR3 length: 14 amino acids.

This clone was detected once. This chain connects TRBV18 to TRBJ2-7; no firm D call. Trimming removed 5 bases from V and 2 bases from J, with 4 bases in between. The CDR3 is 11 residues long. Germline-derived CDR1 and CDR2 are KGHSH and LQKENI. The CDR3 DNA reads TGTGCCAGCTCAGGGCCCTACGAGCAGTACTTC. Amino acid sequence: CASSGPYEQYF.

The chain couples TRBV4-2 to TRBJ2-7; D gene unclear. Trimming shortened V by 4 bases and J by 5 bases, and 15 bases separated the two germline ends. CDR1 is LGHNA and CDR2 is YNFKEQ in the germline V gene. The CDR3 length is 14 residues. This CDR3 is CASSPTRIRDEQYF. In nucleotides, the CDR3 is TGTGCCAGCAGCCCGACCCGAATTCGGGACGAGCAGTACTTC.

This chain uses TRBV7-2 with TRBJ1-5; TRBD1 aligns across 7 bases. Per the germline V gene, CDR1 is SGHTA and CDR2 is FQGNSA. There are 16 residues in the CDR3. Trimming at V came to 4 bases and at J to 2 bases, leaving 8 bases not matched to a gene. CDR3 sequence: CASSSPGGGGNQPQHF. The CDR3 DNA is TGTGCCAGCAGCTCCCCCGGAGGGGGCGGCAATCAGCCCCAGCATTTT.